What follows are 28 T cell receptor beta chains derived from one specimen sequenced in a study of cytomegalovirus exposure and HLA in healthy donors. Data came from immunoSEQ multiplex PCR; TCRdb stores just in-frame clones and leaves some out. Among 100,000 to 120,000 clones listed, about nine tenths were seen once. Material: PBMCs. These receptors were obtained from a woman between 18 and 30 years old in good health and CMV-seronegative.

The J gene is TRBJ2-1, the V gene TRBV6-5; 10 bases are shared with TRBD1. Germline V lookup: CDR1 MNHEY, CDR2 SVGAGI. V shed 5 bases, J shed 7 bases, and the junction held 8 bases outside the gene matches. This CDR3 has 15 amino acids. In DNA form, the CDR3 reads TGTGCCAGCAGTACCGGGACAGGGGTTGTAAATGAGCAGTTCTTC. As protein: CASSTGTGVVNEQFF.

The chain employs TRBV29-1 and TRBJ2-7; D perhaps matches TRBD1 (5 bases). In germline, CDR1 is SQVTM, CDR2 ANQGSEA. The CDR3 is made up of 13 amino acids. Trimming cost V 5 bases and J 3 bases, with 14 bases left between them. Here the CDR3 reads CSVPGKEGYEQYF. The CDR3 region has the DNA TGCAGCGTTCCAGGGAAGGAAGGCTACGAGCAGTACTTC.

The CDR3 reads CASSVRPGTGAGDTQYF. The CDR3 region has the DNA TGTGCCAGCAGCGTCCGGCCCGGGACAGGGGCTGGTGATACGCAGTATTTT. J is TRBJ2-3 and V is TRBV9, with 10 bases lining up with TRBD1. The V segment lost 2 bases and the J segment 6 bases; nucleotides outside the gene matches: 12. CDR1 is SGDLS, CDR2 YYNGEE, per germline. The CDR3 length is 17 residues.

This clone is a singleton in its sample. This sequence joins TRBV18 and TRBJ2-7; weak D call: TRBD2 (6 bases). This CDR3 spans 14 amino acids. With 3 bases removed from V and 1 base from J, the gap between germline ends came to 10 bases. Germline V gives CDR1 KGHSH, CDR2 LQKENI. The CDR3, as DNA: TGTGCCAGCTCACCTCTCGGGGGTTCCTACGAGCAGTACTTC. It specifies CASSPLGGSYEQYF.

This clone was seen just once. The chain carries TRBV7-9 and TRBJ2-2, with TRBD2 identical over 11 bases. The CDR3 has 14 residues. Unmatched junction bases numbered 2, after V lost 3 bases and J lost 8 bases. Germline V gene sequence: CDR1 SEHNR, CDR2 FQNEAQ (reference sequence). The chain's CDR3 is CASSFLAGGGELFF. CDR3 in DNA: TGTGCCAGCAGCTTCCTAGCGGGAGGTGGGGAGCTGTTTTTT.

This clone was seen a single time. V is TRBV6-5 and J is TRBJ1-4; D remains ambiguous. This CDR3 spans 13 amino acids. Germline V CDR1 and CDR2: MNHEY, SVGAGI. V dropped 2 bases and J dropped 7 bases, with 8 bases sitting between them. The chain's CDR3 is CASSYQRAEKLFF. The CDR3 DNA reads TGTGCCAGCAGTTACCAGAGGGCTGAAAAACTGTTTTTT.

The rearrangement uses TRBV7-8 and TRBJ2-1; 9 nucleotides match TRBD2. Losses at the gene ends were 1 base for V and 6 bases for J; bases not matched to a gene: 10. CDR1 SGHVS and CDR2 FQNEAQ come from the germline V gene. This CDR3 has 17 amino acids. CDR3 bases: TGTGCCAGCAGCTTAGTAACCCTAGCGGGGTGGGCCAATGAGCAGTTCTTC. Translated: CASSLVTLAGWANEQFF.

The CDR3 region has the DNA TGTGCTAGTGGTTTGGTACCGGGGACAGGCCGAAGCTCCTACAATGAGCAGTTCTTC. Protein: CASGLVPGTGRSSYNEQFF. This rearrangement joins TRBV12-5 to TRBJ2-1, with TRBD1 matching over 8 bases. The CDR3 is made up of 19 amino acids. The ends lost 0 bases at V and 0 bases at J; junction bases unmatched: 10. Germline CDR1 LGHNT, CDR2 FRNRAP.

Of note for this clone: Within the sample, other DNA sequences also encode this same CDR3. The gene calls are TRBV5-1 and TRBJ2-7; D remains ambiguous. CDR1 and CDR2 from the germline V gene are SGHRS and YFSETQ. V was shortened by 0 bases and J by 1 base, with 5 bases between the two germline ends. This CDR3 comprises 13 residues. The CDR3 nucleotides read TGCGCCAGCAGCTTGGCAGGATCCTACGAGCAGTACTTC. Its protein product is CASSLAGSYEQYF.

The chain carries TRBV30 and TRBJ1-5; D uncertain. Germline CDR1 is GTSNPN and CDR2 is SVGIG (reference sequence). With 0 bases removed from V and 0 bases from J, the gap between germline ends came to 6 bases. The CDR3 covers 14 residues. Written as DNA, the CDR3 is TGTGCCTGGAGTGTACAGAATAGCAATCAGCCCCAGCATTTT. Amino acid sequence: CAWSVQNSNQPQHF. Together with reference TRBV30 and TRBJ1-5, the CDR3 gives the full variable domain: SQTIHQWPATLVQPVGSPLSLECTVEGTSNPNLYWYRQAAGRGLQLLFYSVGIGQISSEVPQNLSASRPQDRQFILSSKKLLLSDSGFYLCAWSVQNSNQPQHFGDGTRLSIL.

V usage is TRBV11-2 and J usage is TRBJ2-1; TRBD2 matches 8 bases. Germline CDR1 is SGHAT and CDR2 is FQNNGV. This CDR3 comprises 16 residues. Trimming took 5 bases from V and 4 from J; bases not matched to a gene: 10. This chain's CDR3 is CASSPTLRGGYNEQFF. DNA of the CDR3: TGTGCCAGCAGCCCTACCCTCCGGGGGGGGTACAATGAGCAGTTCTTC.

This chain connects TRBV18 to TRBJ1-5, with 10 bases that match TRBD1. The CDR3 length is 17 residues. Per germline, CDR1 KGHSH and CDR2 LQKENI. V gave up 6 bases and J gave up 9 bases; unmatched junction bases: 17. CDR3 sequence reads: CASSIRSGLGQGPPQHF. CDR3 coding DNA: TGTGCCAGCTCCATCCGATCTGGGCTGGGACAGGGGCCGCCCCAGCATTTT.

The rearrangement joins TRBV21-1 to TRBJ2-1; the D call in the table, TRBD2, was not verified against the DNA. TRBV21-1 is deemed a pseudogene. There are 15 residues in the CDR3. The CDR3 nucleotides read TGTGCCAGCAGCAAAACTGGCGGGAGAAATATTGAGCAGTTCTTC. It translates to CASSKTGGRNIEQFF.

This chain links TRBV19 with TRBJ1-2; TRBD1 aligns across 7 bases. Germline V gene lookup returns CDR1 LNHDA and CDR2 SQIVND (reference sequence). The CDR3 is 16 residues long. V shed 7 bases, J shed 0 bases, and the junction held 11 bases outside the gene matches. The CDR3 region has the DNA TGTGCCAGTACCCCACTTGGACAGGTCCCTAACTATGGCTACACCTTC. Residues: CASTPLGQVPNYGYTF.

This sequence joins TRBV11-2 and TRBJ2-5; the D is unclear. With 4 bases removed from V and 4 bases from J, the gap between germline ends came to 4 bases. From germline, CDR1 is SGHAT and CDR2 FQNNGV. CDR3 length: 11 residues. CDR3 sequence (DNA): TGTGCCAGCAGCTCTTTAGAGACCCAGTACTTC. It yields the protein CASSSLETQYF. Full variable domain (outside the CDR3, taken from reference TRBV11-2 and TRBJ2-5): EAGVAQSPRYKIIEKRQSVAFWCNPISGHATLYWYQQILGQGPKLLIQFQNNGVVDDSQLPKDRFSAERLKGVDSTLKIQPAKLEDSAVYLCASSSLETQYFGPGTRLLVL.

This clone was counted only a few times. Within the sample, other DNA sequences also encode this same CDR3. V is TRBV7-2 and J is TRBJ1-3, with no clear D. CDR1 is SGHTA and CDR2 is FQGNSA in the germline V gene. Trimming pared 5 bases from V and 0 bases from J, leaving 5 bases between. This CDR3 is built from 13 residues. CDR3 coding DNA: TGTGCCAGCAGCCTGTACTCTGGAAACACCATATATTTT. Amino acids: CASSLYSGNTIYF.

The J gene is TRBJ1-1, the V gene TRBV7-9; tentative D call: TRBD1 (6 bases). The length of the CDR3 is 14 residues. Looked up from germline, CDR1 is SEHNR and CDR2 is FQNEAQ (reference sequence). V was pared by 5 bases and J by 5 bases, with 15 bases between. The CDR3 spells CASSPSGGGTEAFF. As DNA, the CDR3 is TGTGCCAGCAGCCCCAGCGGGGGCGGGACTGAAGCTTTCTTT.

The chain joins TRBV2 to TRBJ2-3, with D perhaps matching TRBD1 (5 bases). CDR3 length: 14 residues. CDR1 SNHLY and CDR2 FYNNEI come from the germline V gene. V lost 7 bases and J lost 0, with 11 bases in between. CDR3 sequence: CASKLDRSTDTQYF. CDR3 bases: TGTGCCAGCAAGTTAGACAGAAGCACAGATACGCAGTATTTT.

The sample holds one count of this clone. The J gene is TRBJ2-1, the V gene TRBV7-2, with 13 bases aligning to TRBD2. The CDR3 length is 16 residues. Germline CDR1 is SGHTA and CDR2 is FQGNSA. Trimming removed 2 bases from V and 6 bases from J; junction bases left unmatched: 4. The CDR3 here is CASSLSTSGRANEQFF. CDR3 DNA sequence: TGTGCCAGCAGCTTAAGCACTAGCGGGAGGGCCAATGAGCAGTTCTTC.

The V gene is TRBV13, the J gene TRBJ1-2; no reliable D call. Germline CDR1 and CDR2: PRHDT and FYEKMQ (reference sequence). Trimming pared 2 bases from V and 8 bases from J, leaving 21 bases between. The CDR3 sequence is 16 residues long. The CDR3 DNA reads TGTGCCAGCAGCTTAACTGGGAATGTCGGGGATAGGGGCTACACCTTC. Translated: CASSLTGNVGDRGYTF.

The sample holds a few counts of this clone. J is TRBJ2-7 and V is TRBV6-5, with unresolved D. V was pared by 6 bases and J by 2 bases, with 11 bases between. Per the germline V gene, CDR1 is MNHEY and CDR2 is SVGAGI. CDR3 length equals 13 residues. DNA for the CDR3: TGTGCCAGCAGGTTTCAGTTAACCTACGAGCAGTACTTC. Its translation: CASRFQLTYEQYF.

V and J are TRBV6-4 and TRBJ2-3; 9 nucleotides align to TRBD2. Trimming took 0 bases from V and 6 from J; bases not matched to a gene: 10. This CDR3 is built from 17 residues. The V gene's germline CDR1 is MRHNA and CDR2 SNTAGT. CDR3 DNA: TGTGCCAGCAGTGACTCGGTATCAGCGGGGGGAATGGATACGCAGTATTTT. It encodes CASSDSVSAGGMDTQYF.

This chain's CDR3 is CASTGQGAAEAFF. The CDR3 nucleotides read TGTGCCAGCACAGGACAGGGGGCGGCTGAAGCTTTCTTT. This chain uses TRBV6-5 with TRBJ1-1; 11 nucleotides line up with TRBD1. Trimming took 7 bases from V and 6 from J; bases not matched to a gene: 4. The CDR3 is 13 residues long. Germline values: CDR1 MNHEY, CDR2 SVGAGI.

This clone was observed a handful of times. The CDR3 loop is CASSSDGGGFAEQFF. CDR3 DNA sequence: TGTGCCAGCAGCTCCGATGGGGGCGGATTTGCTGAGCAGTTCTTC. J is TRBJ2-1 and V is TRBV7-6, with D tentatively TRBD1 (6 bases). The length of the CDR3 is 15 residues. V was cut by 4 bases and J by 9 bases, with 19 bases left in between. Germline lookup yields CDR1 SGHVS and CDR2 FNYEAQ.

This chain links TRBV2 with TRBJ1-3; perhaps TRBD1 as D (5 bases). The germline V and J ends were trimmed by 4 bases and 0 bases, with 13 bases remaining between them. Germline V gene sequence: CDR1 SNHLY, CDR2 FYNNEI. The CDR3 runs to 16 residues. CDR3 sequence: CASSAGGYYSGNTIYF. The CDR3 DNA sequence: TGTGCCAGCAGTGCCGGGGGGTACTACTCTGGAAACACCATATATTTT.

The CDR3: CASAHEAGGASEQFF. The CDR3 coding sequence is TGTGCCAGCGCCCATGAAGCGGGAGGGGCTAGTGAGCAGTTCTTC. The chain has TRBV27 and TRBJ2-1, with 10 positions matching TRBD2. This CDR3 region has 15 residues. The ends lost 8 bases at V and 9 bases at J; junction bases unmatched: 13. CDR1 is MNHEY and CDR2 is SMNVEV in the germline V gene (reference sequence).

The gene calls are TRBV11-1 and TRBJ1-4; the D is unclear. The CDR3 sequence is 18 residues long. From germline, CDR1 is SGHAT and CDR2 FQDESV (reference sequence). Trimming cost V 2 bases and J 0 bases, with 16 bases left between them. CDR3 coding DNA: TGTGCCAGCAGCTTAAAGGTTGTGACCCGGGCAACTAATGAAAAACTGTTTTTT. This sequence encodes CASSLKVVTRATNEKLFF. The whole variable domain, filled in from reference TRBV11-1 and TRBJ1-4, reads EAEVAQSPRYKITEKSQAVAFWCDPISGHATLYWYRQILGQGPELLVQFQDESVVDDSQLPKDRFSAERLKGVDSTLKIQPAELGDSAMYLCASSLKVVTRATNEKLFFGSGTQLSVL.

The chain links TRBV5-1 to TRBJ2-6; tentative D call: TRBD1 (6 bases). Trimming pared 3 bases from V and 2 bases from J, leaving 21 bases between. The CDR3 has 19 residues. Germline CDR1 SGHRS, CDR2 YFSETQ. The chain's CDR3 is CASSSHPAQGRTGANVLTF. DNA of the CDR3: TGCGCCAGCAGCTCCCACCCCGCACAGGGCAGGACTGGGGCCAACGTCCTGACTTTC. Full variable domain (remainder filled in from reference TRBV5-1 and TRBJ2-6): KAGVTQTPRYLIKTRGQQVTLSCSPISGHRSVSWYQQTPGQGLQFLFEYFSETQRNKGNFPGRFSGRQFSNSRSEMNVSTLELGDSALYLCASSSHPAQGRTGANVLTFGAGSRLTVL.